This T cell receptor beta chain was captured in a study of early T cells in non-severe SARS-CoV-2 infection. The CDR3 has 12 amino acids. Trimming removed 6 bases at V and 4 bases at J, with 12 bases between. Germline V gene lookup returns CDR1 DFQATT and CDR2 SNEGSKA (reference sequence). TCRdb called the 5' RACE reads again in MiXCR, with one record for every CDR3 protein. The sample shows about 77,000 distinct CDR3 sequences, over 9% of them seen only once. The V call is TRBV20-1, the J call TRBJ1-1; D is unresolved. Material for sequencing was whole blood. The sequence was obtained from an adult who was a healthcare worker with PCR-confirmed SARS-CoV-2 infection or an uninfected control (not recorded which). The CDR3 spells CSAKSGFTEAFF. CDR3 nucleotide sequence: TGCAGTGCCAAGAGTGGCTTCACTGAAGCTTTCTTT.